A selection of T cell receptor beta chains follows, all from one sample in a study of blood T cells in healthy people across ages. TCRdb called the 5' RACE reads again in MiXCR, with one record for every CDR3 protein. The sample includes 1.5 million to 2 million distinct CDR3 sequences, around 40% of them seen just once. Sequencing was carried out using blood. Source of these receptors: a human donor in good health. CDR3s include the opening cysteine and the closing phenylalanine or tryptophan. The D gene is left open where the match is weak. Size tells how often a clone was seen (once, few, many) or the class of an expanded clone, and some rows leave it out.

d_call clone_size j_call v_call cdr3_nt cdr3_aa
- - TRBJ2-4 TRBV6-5 TGTGCCAGCAGTTATCGCCGGGACACCAAGCAGTACTTC CASSYRRDTKQYF
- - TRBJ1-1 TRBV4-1 TGCGCCAGCAGCCAAGATTCGGGACTGCGAAACACTGAAGCTTTCTTT CASSQDSGLRNTEAFF
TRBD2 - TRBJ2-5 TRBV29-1 TGCAGCGAACGGACTAGCCAGAAGACCCAGTACTTC CSERTSQKTQYF
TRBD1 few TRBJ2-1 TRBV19 TGTGTCAGTTTAAACAGGGGAAGCTCCTACAATGAGCAGTTCTTC CVSLNRGSSYNEQFF
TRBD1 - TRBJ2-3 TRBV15 TGTGCCACCAGCAGCTTTCCCGTGGTACCGCACACCGGGACAGACCAGTATTTT CATSSFPVVPHTGTDQYF
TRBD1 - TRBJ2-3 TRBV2 TGTGCCAGCAACTGGCTGGACCCGGACAGGGAAAGGGATACGCAGTATTTT CASNWLDPDRERDTQYF
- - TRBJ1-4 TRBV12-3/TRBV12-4 TGTGCCAGCAGTTTGCAGGGACAAGGGGGTTCACTGTTTTTT CASSLQGQGGSLFF
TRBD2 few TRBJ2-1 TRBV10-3 TGTGCCATCAGTGACGCCGGGACTAGCGGGGGGGCTGGTGAGCAGTTCTTC CAISDAGTSGGAGEQFF
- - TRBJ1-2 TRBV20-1 TGCAGTGCTAGAGATTTGGGGCAGGGGTGGTCTAACTATGGCTACACCTTC CSARDLGQGWSNYGYTF
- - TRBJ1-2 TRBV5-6 TGTGCCAGCAGCTTGGCCATTGGCAGCAACTATGGCTACACCTTC CASSLAIGSNYGYTF
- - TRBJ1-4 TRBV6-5 TGTGCCAGCAGTTCAAATCTAGAAAAACTGTTTTTT CASSSNLEKLFF
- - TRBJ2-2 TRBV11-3 TGTGCCAGCAGCCCTAAGTTGTGGTTGTACACCGGGGAGCTGTTTTTT CASSPKLWLYTGELFF
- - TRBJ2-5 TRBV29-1 TGCAGCACCTCCGGGGGAGAGACCCAGTACTTC CSTSGGETQYF
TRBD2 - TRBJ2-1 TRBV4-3 TGCGCCAGCAGCCAAGTTGGGGGGGTAGCCAACTACAATGAGCAGTTCTTC CASSQVGGVANYNEQFF
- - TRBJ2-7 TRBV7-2 TGTGCCAGTAACGCTGGAGGGCGGGTCAACGAGCAGTACTTC CASNAGGRVNEQYF
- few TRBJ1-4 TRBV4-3 TGCGCCAGCAGCCAAGATTCGGGGAAAAAACTGTTTTTT CASSQDSGKKLFF
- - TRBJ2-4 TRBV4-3 TGCGCCAGCAGCCTCGGAACACGGGAACTACAGGAGCAGTACTTC CASSLGTRELQEQYF
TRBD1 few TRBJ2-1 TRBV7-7 TGTGCCAGCAGTGAACACCAGGGGGCTTCCTACAATGAGCAGTTCTTC CASSEHQGASYNEQFF
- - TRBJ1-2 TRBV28 TGTGCCAGCAGTTTAATTAGTCCCTGGGCTGGCTACACCTTC CASSLISPWAGYTF
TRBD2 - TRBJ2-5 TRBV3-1 TGTGCCAGCAGCCAAGACCCTCTAGCGGGGGGTTTGTGCTTC CASSQDPLAGGLCF
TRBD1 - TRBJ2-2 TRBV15 TGTGCCACCAGCAGGGGTCCGGAACAGGGGTACACCGGGGAGCTGTTTTTT CATSRGPEQGYTGELFF
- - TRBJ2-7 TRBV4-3 TGCGCCAGCAGCCAAGAACGGGCTATCGTGCAGTACTTC CASSQERAIVQYF
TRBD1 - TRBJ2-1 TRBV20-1 TGCAGTGCTAGTTCCAGGGGGTATAATGAGCAGTTCTTC CSASSRGYNEQFF
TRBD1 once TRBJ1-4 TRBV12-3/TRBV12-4 TGTGCCAGCAGTGCGTTGACAGGGGGGACTGAAAAACTGTTTTTT CASSALTGGTEKLFF
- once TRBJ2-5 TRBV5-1 TGCGCCAGCAGAGTTGAGGGCGGTGAGACCCAGTACTTC CASRVEGGETQYF
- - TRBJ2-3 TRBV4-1 TGCGCCAGCAGCCACCCCCCAGCGGCTAGTACAGATACGCAGTATTTT CASSHPPAASTDTQYF
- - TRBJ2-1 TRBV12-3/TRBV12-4 TGTGCCAGCAGTTTAACGTGGGCCGGTTATGAGCAGTTCTTC CASSLTWAGYEQFF
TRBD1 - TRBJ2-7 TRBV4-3 TGCGCCAGCAGCCAATTACAGGGGGCCTACGAGCAGTACTTC CASSQLQGAYEQYF
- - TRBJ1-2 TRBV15 TGTGCCACCAGCAGAGATTTCACGGAGAACTATGGCTACACCTTC CATSRDFTENYGYTF
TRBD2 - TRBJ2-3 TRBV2 TGTGCCAGCAGTGCGGGACTAGAGGGGACAGATACGCAGTATTTT CASSAGLEGTDTQYF
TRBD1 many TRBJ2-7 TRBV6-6 TGTGCCAGCAGACGGGACAGGGGGCCCCACGAGCAGTACTTC CASRRDRGPHEQYF
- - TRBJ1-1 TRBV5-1 TGCGCCAGCAGCTTGTCCTGGGGCATAAAGCTAATGAACACTGAAGCTTTCTTT CASSLSWGIKLMNTEAFF
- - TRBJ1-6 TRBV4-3 TGCGCCAGCAGCCAAGATCAACAGGATAATTCACCTCTCCACTTT CASSQDQQDNSPLHF
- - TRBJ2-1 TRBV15 TGTGCCACCAGCAGAGAGAAGGCCGGTTGGCAGAATGAGCAGTTCTTC CATSREKAGWQNEQFF
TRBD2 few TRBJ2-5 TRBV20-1 TGCAGTGCCCGAAGGGCGGGTCTAGCGGGGGTCTTAGGGGAGACCCAGTACTTC CSARRAGLAGVLGETQYF
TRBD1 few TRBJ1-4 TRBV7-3 TGTGCCAGCAGCTTTAGAGGGGGACAGCCTAATGAAAAACTGTTTTTT CASSFRGGQPNEKLFF
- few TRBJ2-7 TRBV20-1 TGCAGTGCTAGAGCTGAGGTAGGCTACGAGCAGTACTTC CSARAEVGYEQYF